The rows below give T cell receptor beta chains drawn from one sample of a study of blood T cell repertoires in COVID-19. The method was immunoSEQ multiplex PCR; TCRdb's version includes in-frame clones alone and lacks a portion of them. This sample has about 230,000 clones, with 81% found just once. Sequenced sample: peripheral blood. These receptors were taken from a woman of 80 years or more with acute or convalescent COVID-19. Each CDR3 is given with its conserved first and last residue. Each record gives: D gene, clone size, J gene, V gene, CDR3 protein, CDR3 DNA. D genes are given only for firm matches. Only some rows state a clone size, as once, few, many or a class for expanded clones.

>TRBD1|NA|TRBJ2-3|TRBV7-2
CASSLGQGSTDTQYF
TGTGCCAGCAGCTTAGGACAGGGGAGCACAGATACGCAGTATTTT
>NA|NA|TRBJ2-5|TRBV3-1/TRBV3-2
CASSLTGKETQYF
TGTGCCAGCAGCCTAACAGGGAAAGAGACCCAGTACTTC
>NA|NA|TRBJ2-1|TRBV25-1
CASRWSNEQFF
TGTGCCAGCAGATGGAGCAATGAGCAGTTCTTC
>TRBD1|NA|TRBJ2-3|TRBV29-1
CSVSTDRGLTDTQYF
TGCAGCGTCAGCACCGACAGGGGACTCACAGATACGCAGTATTTT
>TRBD2|NA|TRBJ2-5|TRBV5-1
CASSLTTSGGAGAQYF
TGCGCCAGCAGCTTGACTACTAGCGGTGGGGCGGGGGCCCAGTACTTC
>TRBD2|NA|TRBJ2-3|TRBV10-3
CAVGSGGPRDTQYF
TGTGCCGTAGGGTCGGGGGGGCCGAGAGATACGCAGTATTTT
>TRBD2|NA|TRBJ2-5|TRBV7-2
CASSSVGGALETQYF
TGTGCCAGCAGCTCCGTCGGGGGGGCCTTGGAGACCCAGTACTTC
>TRBD1|few|TRBJ2-6|TRBV6-1
CASSEWSSGGSGANVLTF
TGTGCCAGCAGTGAATGGAGTTCAGGGGGCTCTGGGGCCAACGTCCTGACTTTC
>TRBD1|NA|TRBJ1-1|TRBV25-1
CASSDWGQGATEAFF
TGTGCCAGCAGTGATTGGGGACAGGGGGCCACTGAAGCTTTCTTT
>NA|NA|TRBJ1-5|TRBV5-1
CASSLVGNQPQHF
TGCGCCAGCAGCTTGGTCGGGAATCAGCCCCAGCATTTT
>NA|NA|TRBJ2-6|TRBV7-9
CASSLARGSGANVLTF
TGTGCCAGCAGCTTAGCAAGGGGCTCTGGGGCCAACGTCCTGACTTTC
>TRBD1|once|TRBJ1-5|TRBV15
CATSSEQTGNRPQHF
TGTGCCACCAGCAGCGAGCAGACAGGGAATCGGCCCCAGCATTTT
>TRBD1|NA|TRBJ1-1|TRBV6-5
CASSYTGQGTNTEAFF
TGTGCCAGCAGTTACACGGGACAGGGGACCAACACTGAAGCTTTCTTT
>TRBD2|once|TRBJ2-5|TRBV9
CASSVGTRGETQYF
TGTGCCAGCAGCGTGGGGACTAGAGGGGAGACCCAGTACTTC
>TRBD2|NA|TRBJ2-1|TRBV29-1
CSAPGLAAVNEQFF
TGCAGCGCCCCGGGACTAGCGGCCGTAAATGAGCAGTTCTTC
>TRBD1|NA|TRBJ2-2|TRBV5-4
CASSRQGASGELFF
TGTGCCAGCAGTCGGCAGGGGGCAAGCGGGGAGCTGTTTTTT
>TRBD2|NA|TRBJ2-5|TRBV6-5
CASRGPGGSETQYF
TGTGCCAGCAGGGGCCCCGGGGGGTCAGAGACCCAGTACTTC
>NA|NA|TRBJ1-6|TRBV30
CAWDASKRTPLHF
TGTGCCTGGGATGCTTCCAAGAGGACACCCCTCCACTTT
>NA|NA|TRBJ2-3|TRBV5-1
CASSLAQGRDTQYF
TGCGCCAGCAGCTTGGCCCAGGGGCGGGATACGCAGTATTTT
>NA|NA|TRBJ2-5|TRBV5-5
CASSLGGVATQYF
TGTGCCAGCAGCTTGGGCGGGGTGGCGACCCAGTACTTC
>TRBD1|once|TRBJ2-6|TRBV23-1
CASPRQGAFSGANVLTF
TGCGCCAGCCCGCGGCAGGGGGCTTTCTCTGGGGCCAACGTCCTGACTTTC
>NA|NA|TRBJ1-5|TRBV6-4
CASSVVAGQPQHF
TGTGCCAGCAGTGTTGTCGCCGGTCAGCCCCAGCATTTT
>NA|NA|TRBJ2-1|TRBV6-5
CASSWGLAAGEQFF
TGTGCCAGCAGCTGGGGACTCGCCGCGGGGGAGCAGTTCTTC
>TRBD1|NA|TRBJ2-3|TRBV15
CATSRAQGRADTQYF
TGTGCCACCAGCAGAGCACAGGGGCGCGCAGATACGCAGTATTTT
>NA|NA|TRBJ2-1|TRBV6-5
CASSYSPGSEQFF
TGTGCCAGCAGTTACTCCCCAGGAAGTGAGCAGTTCTTC
>TRBD1|NA|TRBJ1-2|TRBV7-2
CASSFGTGSGYTF
TGTGCCAGCAGCTTTGGGACAGGGAGTGGCTACACCTTC
>NA|NA|TRBJ2-7|TRBV6-5
CASSCRGCEQYF
TGTGCCAGCAGTTGCAGGGGTTGCGAGCAGTACTTC
>NA|NA|TRBJ1-1|TRBV9
CASSPEGGMNTEAFF
TGTGCCAGCAGCCCGGAGGGAGGTATGAACACTGAAGCTTTCTTT
>TRBD1|NA|TRBJ2-7|TRBV29-1
CSVMRDRRTLTF
TGCAGCGTGATGCGGGACAGGAGGACCCTCACCTTC